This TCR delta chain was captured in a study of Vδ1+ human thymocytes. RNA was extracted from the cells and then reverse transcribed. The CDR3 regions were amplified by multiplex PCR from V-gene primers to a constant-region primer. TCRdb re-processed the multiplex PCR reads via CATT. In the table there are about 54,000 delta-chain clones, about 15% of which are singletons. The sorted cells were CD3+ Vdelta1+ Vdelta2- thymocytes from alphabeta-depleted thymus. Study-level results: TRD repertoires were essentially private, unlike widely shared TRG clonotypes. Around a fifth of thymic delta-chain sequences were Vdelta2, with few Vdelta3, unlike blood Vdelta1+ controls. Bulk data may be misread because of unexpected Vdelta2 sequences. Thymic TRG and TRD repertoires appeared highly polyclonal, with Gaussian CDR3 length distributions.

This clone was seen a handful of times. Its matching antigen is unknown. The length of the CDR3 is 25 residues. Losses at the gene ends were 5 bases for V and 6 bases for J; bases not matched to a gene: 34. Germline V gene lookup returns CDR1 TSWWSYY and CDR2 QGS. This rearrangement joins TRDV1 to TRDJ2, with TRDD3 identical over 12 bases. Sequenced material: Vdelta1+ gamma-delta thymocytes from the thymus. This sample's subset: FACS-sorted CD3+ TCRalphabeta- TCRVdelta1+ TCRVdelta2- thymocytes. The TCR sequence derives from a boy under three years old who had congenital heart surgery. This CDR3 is CALGTQKYVRPLYWGILSEAAQLFF. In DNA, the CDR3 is TGTGCTCTTGGGACTCAAAAATACGTTCGGCCTTTGTACTGGGGGATACTTTCGGAGGCAGCACAACTCTTCTTT.